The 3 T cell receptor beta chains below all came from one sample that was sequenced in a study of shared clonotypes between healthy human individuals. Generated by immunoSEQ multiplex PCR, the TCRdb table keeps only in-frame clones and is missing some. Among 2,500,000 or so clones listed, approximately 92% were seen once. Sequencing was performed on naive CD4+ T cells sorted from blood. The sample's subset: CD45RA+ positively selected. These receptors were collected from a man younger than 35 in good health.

The CDR3 here is CASSPDRPNVNTEAFF. CDR3 in DNA: TGCGCCAGCAGCCCCGACAGACCGAATGTGAACACTGAAGCTTTCTTT. V and J are TRBV5-1 and TRBJ1-1, with D maybe TRBD1 (5 bases). Germline V gives CDR1 SGHRS, CDR2 YFSETQ. V was pared by 4 bases and J by 0 bases, with 16 bases between. The CDR3 spans 16 residues.

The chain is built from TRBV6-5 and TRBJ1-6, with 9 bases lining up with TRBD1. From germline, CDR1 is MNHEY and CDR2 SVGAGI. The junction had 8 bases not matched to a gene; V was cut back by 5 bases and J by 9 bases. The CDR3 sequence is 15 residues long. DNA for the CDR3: TGTGCCAGCAGTACCAGGACAGGGGTTTTTTCACCCCTCCACTTT. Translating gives CASSTRTGVFSPLHF.

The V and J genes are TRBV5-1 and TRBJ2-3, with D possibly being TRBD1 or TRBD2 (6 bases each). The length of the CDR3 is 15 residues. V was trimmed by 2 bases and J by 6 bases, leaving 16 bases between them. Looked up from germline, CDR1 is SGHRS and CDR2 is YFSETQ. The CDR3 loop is CASSLRGDPSDTQYF. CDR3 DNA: TGCGCCAGCAGCTTAAGGGGGGACCCGTCTGATACGCAGTATTTT.